The 2 T cell receptor beta chains below all came from one sample that was sequenced in a study of blood T cell repertoires in COVID-19. Some clones are missing from TCRdb's copy, which holds only in-frame ones; the method was immunoSEQ multiplex PCR. This sample has approximately 330,000 clones; 87% occur once, and the top ten carry roughly 8.9%. The sample was peripheral blood. The origin of the receptors is a young man with COVID-19, enrolled during active disease.

The chain has TRBV2 and TRBJ2-7, with D unclear. In germline, CDR1 is SNHLY, CDR2 FYNNEI. V dropped 7 bases and J dropped 1 base, with 14 bases sitting between them. This CDR3 is 14 amino acids long. The CDR3 DNA reads TGTGCCAGCACTCTCCAGAGACAATCCTACGAGCAGTACTTC. This gives the protein CASTLQRQSYEQYF.

The chain links TRBV18 to TRBJ1-6; D may be TRBD1 (5 bases). CDR3 length equals 19 residues. From germline, CDR1 is KGHSH and CDR2 LQKENI. The V end lost 3 bases, the J end lost 4 bases, and 22 bases lay between the germline ends. CDR3 in amino acids: CASSPITGALESYNSPLHF. Written as DNA, the CDR3 is TGTGCCAGCTCACCGATCACTGGGGCCTTAGAGAGTTATAATTCACCCCTCCACTTT.